These 18 T cell receptor beta chains were sequenced from one sample in a study of tumor-infiltrating lymphocytes in primary liver carcinoma. TCR beta cDNA was prepared out of around 460 ng total RNA by means of a constant-region primer. TCR beta libraries came from three nested multiplex PCR rounds using slightly modified ARM-PCR. Researchers ran the first two PCR rounds for roughly 11 cycles each with TRBV1-TRBV30 forward primers and a C-beta reverse primer. In TCRdb, the multiplex PCR reads were re-called with MiXCR into one record per CDR3 protein. The sample comprises about 190,000 distinct CDR3 sequences, around 81% of which are singletons, and about a sixth rests with the top ten. The roughly 18-34 mg bulk tissue piece was not sorted before simultaneous RNA and DNA extraction. The sequenced sample consisted of tumor tissue from primary liver carcinoma. The source is a man aged 35 to 55 with primary liver carcinoma and hepatitis B virus infection.

This clonotype was counted once. The CDR3 loop is CASSLVAVTGINQPQHF. DNA of the CDR3: TGTGCCAGCAGCTTAGTAGCGGTAACGGGGATCAATCAGCCCCAGCATTTT. This rearrangement joins TRBV11-2 to TRBJ1-5; D unresolved. The V gene's germline CDR1 is SGHAT and CDR2 FQNNGV. The V gene lost 1 base and the J gene lost 3 bases, with 16 bases spanning the gap. CDR3 size: 17 residues.

In regard to this clonotype: Lacking the conserved final phenylalanine or tryptophan, this CDR3 likely reflects a read error. The rearrangement uses TRBV11-1 and TRBJ2-1; D is uncertain. CDR3 length: 17 residues. Per germline, CDR1 SGHAT and CDR2 FQDESV (reference sequence). CDR3 in amino acids: CASSSNGMSRLFNEQFY. The DNA for the CDR3 is TGCGCCAGCAGCTCAAACGGTATGAGCAGGTTGTTTAATGAGCAGTTCTAC.

Of note for this clonotype: A read error may account for a junction end that differs from germline. The V call is TRBV6-5, the J call TRBJ2-7; 10 bases match TRBD2. Germline V lookup: CDR1 MNHEY, CDR2 SVGAGI. The CDR3 is 14 residues long. The CDR3 region is CSSRSPAGGGEQYF. In DNA, the CDR3 is TGTTCCAGCAGATCTCCAGCGGGAGGGGGCGAGCAGTACTTC.

Worth noting for this clonotype: At one of its ends the junction is not consistent with the germline gene, which may arise from a read error. The V and J genes are TRBV29-1 and TRBJ1-2; no reliable D call. Germline V lookup: CDR1 SQVTM, CDR2 ANQGSEA. The CDR3 runs 13 residues. The CDR3 region is CSLPASSAEGYTF. The CDR3 region has the DNA TGCAGCCTTCCAGCGTCCTCGGCGGAGGGCTACACATTC.

The chain couples TRBV6-1 to TRBJ2-1; D might be TRBD2 (5 bases). Germline CDR1 and CDR2: MNHNS and SASEGT. CDR3 length equals 15 residues. Between the trimmed V and J ends, which lost 7 bases and 3 bases, there was a span of 16 bases. The CDR3 sequence: CASTLERHIYNEQFF. The CDR3 nucleotides are TGTGCCAGCACCCTAGAGCGGCACATCTACAATGAGCAGTTCTTC.

Note on this clonotype: At one boundary the junction diverges from the germline segment, which might be a read error. The chain is built from TRBV7-3 and TRBJ2-2; TRBD2 might be the D (5 bases). The CDR3 loop spans 17 amino acids. Germline CDR1 is SGHTA and CDR2 is FQGTGA. The CDR3 region is CASSQVGLAGDFGELFF. In nucleotides, the CDR3 is TGTGCCAGCAGCCAAGTGGGCCTAGCAGGAGATTTCGGGGAGTTGTTTTTT.

The V and J genes are TRBV12-3 or TRBV12-4 and TRBJ2-5; D gene uncertain. The CDR3 is 12 residues long. Trimming stripped 0 bases from V and 5 bases from J, with 4 bases between. The CDR3 protein is CASSLAWETQYF. The DNA of the CDR3 is TGTGCCAGCAGTTTAGCATGGGAGACCCAGTACTTC.

As for this clonotype: At one end, the junction sequence differs from germline, possibly due to a read error. This chain links TRBV28 with TRBJ1-5; D is ambiguous. The CDR3 loop spans 11 amino acids. Germline V gives CDR1 MDHEN, CDR2 SYDVKM. The CDR3 DNA reads TGTGCCAGCAGTGTCAATCAGCACCAGCACTTT. Residues: CASSVNQHQHF.

As to this clonotype: One junction end disagrees with the germline gene, perhaps due to a read error. V is TRBV6-2 or TRBV6-3 and J is TRBJ2-1, with 7 nucleotides matching TRBD2. The CDR3 has 15 amino acids. Germline V CDR1 and CDR2: MNHEY, SVGEGT. CDR3 bases: TGTGCCAGCAGCATCGGGCTAAGCGGGAACGATGAGCATTTCTTC. Amino acids: CASSIGLSGNDEHFF.

V usage is TRBV28 and J usage is TRBJ2-7; no clear D. The length of the CDR3 is 15 residues. CDR1 MDHEN and CDR2 SYDVKM come from the germline V gene. Trimming removed 5 bases from V and 6 bases from J, with 20 bases in between. The CDR3 DNA is TGTGCCAGCAGTCCGCTCGGATATCTTGGCAGCGAGCAGTACTTC. Residues: CASSPLGYLGSEQYF.

Comment on this clonotype: At one end the junction does not follow the germline gene, possibly because of a read error. The gene calls are TRBV11-2 and TRBJ2-3, with D possibly matching TRBD2 (6 bases). The CDR3 has 17 residues. Germline V lookup: CDR1 SGHAT, CDR2 FQNNGV. CDR3 region: CASSLDPGEASTGTHYF. In nucleotides, the CDR3 is TGTGCCAGCAGCTTAGATCCGGGGGAGGCTAGTACAGGTACGCACTATTTT.

The chain links TRBV19 to TRBJ1-5; possible D gene TRBD1, 6 bases. CDR1 is LNHDA, CDR2 SQIVND, per germline (reference sequence). The CDR3 length is 17 residues. V lost 3 bases and J lost 3, with 18 bases in between. CDR3 sequence reads: CASSMRKGDWNNQPQHF. CDR3 in DNA: TGTGCCAGTAGTATGAGGAAGGGGGATTGGAACAATCAGCCCCAGCATTTT.

This clonotype appeared a single time. Compared with germline, one end of the junction differs, possibly owing to a read error. The chain combines TRBV29-1 with TRBJ2-7; 8 bases align to TRBD2. Looked up from germline, CDR1 is SQVTM and CDR2 is ANQGSEA. The CDR3 runs 12 residues. The CDR3 nucleotides are TGCAGCTCCCTGACTAGCGACTACGAGCACTACTTC. Translating gives CSSLTSDYEHYF.

About this clonotype: The germline gene is not matched at one end of the junction; a read error may be the cause. This sequence joins TRBV11-3 and TRBJ2-1; D remains unclear. The germline V gene has CDR1 SGHNT and CDR2 YENEEA. The CDR3 length is 14 residues. Here the CDR3 DNA reads TGTGCCAGCAGCTTAGACGTCTCGAACAATGAGAAGTTATTC. Its protein is CASSLDVSNNEKLF.

With regard to this clonotype: Lacking the conserved final phenylalanine or tryptophan, this CDR3 likely reflects a read error. This chain connects TRBV5-4 to TRBJ2-5; TRBD2 matches 9 bases. Germline-derived CDR1 and CDR2 are SGHNT and YYREEE (reference sequence). J was trimmed by 5 bases and V by 4 bases; bases with no gene match: 9. CDR3 length: 15 amino acids. The DNA for the CDR3 is TGTGCCAGCAGCCTTTCCGGGACTAGCCTTGAGACCCAGTACCTC. Amino acid sequence: CASSLSGTSLETQYL.

As to this clonotype: Likely a read error: the CDR3 ends without its conserved phenylalanine or tryptophan. The limits of the CDR3 on the DNA are not certain, so only TCRdb's listed CDR3 is given. This sequence joins TRBV7-9 and TRBJ2-5; the table names TRBD2, a call not compared with the DNA. Per germline, CDR1 SEHNR and CDR2 FQNEAQ (reference sequence). Ends included, the CDR3 has 15 residues. CDR3 residues: CASSTRGTEQETQYY.

A word on this clonotype: The junction differs from germline at one of its ends, possibly a read error. This chain connects TRBV29-1 to TRBJ2-2; TRBD1 or TRBD2 may be the D gene (5 bases each). Germline V gene lookup returns CDR1 SQVTM and CDR2 ANQGSEA. The CDR3 contains 15 residues. CDR3 in amino acids: CSVAGSVGRTREPFF. The CDR3 DNA reads TGCAGCGTTGCGGGGAGTGTAGGGCGAACCAGGGAGCCGTTTTTT.

This chain uses TRBV4-2 with TRBJ1-6, with a possible D match to TRBD1 (5 bases). The CDR3 covers 15 residues. Germline CDR1 is LGHNA and CDR2 is YNFKEQ. Trimming pared 1 base from V and 12 bases from J, leaving 16 bases between. The CDR3, as DNA: TGTGCCAGCAGCCAAGCTGGGGCGATGGATTTACCCCTCCACTTT. Protein product: CASSQAGAMDLPLHF.